The present entry profiles one T cell receptor (beta chain) with its context. There are 16 residues in the CDR3. The V gene end was trimmed by 4 bases and the J gene end by 5 bases; junction bases not matched to a gene: 8. CDR1 WNHNN and CDR2 SYGVQD come from the germline V gene (reference sequence). This sample is part of a study of blood T cell repertoires in COVID-19. The wider study: The cDNA or gDNA used as material had been derived from T cells, B-cell-depleted T cells, or PBMCs.

The authors' processing: Amplification of reference gene primers provided the estimated nucleated cell counts. The data were produced by immunoSEQ multiplex PCR, yet TCRdb's version contains in-frame clones alone and is incomplete. V, J and clone size were drawn from that table, and D and trimming were deduced from the DNA. Altogether roughly 86,000 clones are present, roughly nine tenths being singletons, with the ten largest covering 4.9%. The sequenced sample consisted of peripheral blood. This clonotype was obtained from a man over 45 with active or convalescent COVID-19. The chain links TRBV10-1 to TRBJ2-1, with TRBD2 matching 10 bases. CDR3 coding DNA: TGCGCCAGCAGTGTAAGACTAGCGGGCCCCAACAATGAGCAGTTCTTC. This codes for CASSVRLAGPNNEQFF.